This entry describes one TCR beta chain. The antigen is unknown. Time point here: newly diagnosed GD, antithyroid drugs for less than 3 months. The TCR library was made from RNA that had been extracted from PBMCs in TRIzol. Investigators report Graves' disease was diagnosed under American Thyroid Association guidelines. Peripheral blood, 7 to 10 milliliters per patient, was collected in EDTA tubes. This specimen comes from a study of regulatory T cells in long-lasting Graves disease. Libraries of TCR beta came from iRepertoire HTBI primers plus Arm-PCR of CDR3 regions. Using its own MiXCR run on the multiplex PCR reads, TCRdb lists one record per CDR3 protein. Of about 370,000 distinct CDR3 sequences in the sample, around a sixth were seen once. The CDR3 totals 18 residues. V lost 6 bases to trimming and J lost 4 bases; unmatched junction nucleotides: 15. Germline V lookup: CDR1 DFQATT, CDR2 SNEGSKA (reference sequence).

Study outcomes and limitations: Persistent Graves' disease cases displayed lower TCR diversity than newly diagnosed ones. Among samples with persistent disease, TRBV28, TRBJ1-2 and TRBJ2-5 were favored.

This specimen consisted of peripheral blood mononuclear cells (PBMCs), obtained at new diagnosis, from a patient treated with antithyroid drugs. The J gene is TRBJ2-5, the V gene TRBV20-1, with 15 bases that match TRBD2. This TCR derives from a female donor with Graves disease. The CDR3 nucleotides read TGCAGTGCCGAAGCTGGGACTAGCGGGGGGCCGGGGGCAGAGACCCAGTACTTC. It yields the protein CSAEAGTSGGPGAETQYF.